This TCR beta chain derives from a study of cytomegalovirus exposure and HLA in healthy donors. This CDR3 has 12 amino acids. V lost 5 bases and J 4 bases, leaving 9 bases between the germline ends. Germline V CDR1 and CDR2: MNHNS, SASEGT. It was with 60 Vbeta and 13 Jbeta primers that the PCR ran. Method: immunoSEQ multiplex PCR; TCRdb's copy keeps in-frame clones and lacks some. The data show some 150,000 clones, more than 75% seen once. The table lists this clone with a few counts. The material sequenced was PBMCs. The source is a man aged 18 to 29 in good health and CMV-seropositive. The J gene is TRBJ2-7, the V gene TRBV6-1, with no clear D. The DNA of the CDR3 is TGTGCCAGCAGTCTCCCAGATTACGAGCAGTACTTC. Its translation is CASSLPDYEQYF.